Sequencing of this T cell receptor beta chain was carried out in a study of blood T cells in healthy people across ages. Worth noting for this clonotype: The antigen is not known.

Researchers isolated at least 6.5 million PBMCs per sample. It was with a sample-barcoded 5' primer and a J-beta primer mix that a second PCR of roughly 7 to 12 cycles was run. One entry per CDR3 protein results from TCRdb running MiXCR on the 5' RACE reads. The sample lists around 1.5 million distinct CDR3 sequences; 59% were seen once. Study-wide findings and caveats: There was a strong correlation between TCR beta diversity and naive T cell percentage.

The sample was blood. The TCR comes from a man between 18 and 35 years old in good health.

CDR3 loop: CASSADYSGRIFYEQYF. The CDR3 coding sequence is TGCGCCAGCAGCGCCGATTATAGCGGGAGGATTTTCTACGAGCAGTACTTC. J is TRBJ2-5 and V is TRBV5-1; the match to TRBD2 covers 10 bases. The DNA end is a closer match to TRBJ2-7, so the J assignment may be wrong. CDR1 and CDR2 from the germline V gene are SGHRS and YFSETQ. This CDR3 comprises 17 residues.